Listed below are T cell receptor beta chains from one sample, sequenced in a study of blood T cell repertoires in COVID-19. Here immunoSEQ multiplex PCR was the method, and the copy in TCRdb shows in-frame clones only, minus some. The table includes tens of thousands of clones, approximately 88% detected once. Sequenced: peripheral blood. The receptor source for this set is an elderly man with active or convalescent COVID-19. The CDR3 runs from the conserved cysteine through the conserved F or W. Each record gives: J gene, clone size, CDR3 length, D gene, V gene, CDR3 protein, CDR3 DNA. D genes are given only for firm matches. A row's size may be missing; if present it is once, few, many or a size class.

J: TRBJ2-3
size: .
length: 16
D: .
V: TRBV7-2
CDR3: CASSLGYDTSTDTQYF
DNA: TGTGCCAGCAGCTTAGGGTACGACACTAGCACAGATACGCAGTATTTT

J: TRBJ2-1
size: .
length: 13
D: .
V: TRBV6-5
CDR3: CASRKDKTNEQFF
DNA: TGTGCCAGCAGAAAGGACAAGACCAATGAGCAGTTCTTC

J: TRBJ1-2
size: once
length: 15
D: TRBD1
V: TRBV5-6
CDR3: CASSYRDRAYYGYTF
DNA: TGTGCCAGCAGCTACCGGGACAGGGCCTACTATGGCTACACCTTC

J: TRBJ2-3
size: .
length: 14
D: .
V: TRBV6-2/TRBV6-3
CDR3: CASSYWGVLDTQYF
DNA: TGTGCCAGCAGTTACTGGGGAGTTTTGGATACGCAGTATTTT

J: TRBJ1-6
size: .
length: 13
D: TRBD1
V: TRBV30
CDR3: CAFLDRGGSPLHF
DNA: TGTGCCTTTTTAGACAGGGGAGGATCACCCCTCCACTTT

J: TRBJ1-1
size: .
length: 13
D: TRBD1
V: TRBV30
CDR3: CAWSVRGQTEAFF
DNA: TGTGCCTGGAGCGTCAGGGGGCAAACTGAAGCTTTCTTT

J: TRBJ2-3
size: .
length: 17
D: .
V: TRBV15
CDR3: CATRGGGTSTSTDTQYF
DNA: TGTGCCACCAGGGGTGGTGGGACTTCGACTAGCACAGATACGCAGTATTTT

J: TRBJ2-7
size: .
length: 12
D: TRBD1
V: TRBV6-5
CDR3: CASSLTGAEQYF
DNA: TGTGCCAGCAGCCTGACAGGGGCCGAGCAGTACTTC

J: TRBJ2-1
size: .
length: 17
D: .
V: TRBV4-1
CDR3: CASSQRPAGQSYNEQFF
DNA: TGCGCCAGCAGCCAGAGACCCGCGGGACAGTCCTACAATGAGCAGTTCTTC

J: TRBJ2-5
size: once
length: 15
D: TRBD1
V: TRBV7-9
CDR3: CASSSGTGRQETQYF
DNA: TGTGCCAGCAGCTCCGGGACAGGGAGGCAAGAGACCCAGTACTTC

J: TRBJ2-1
size: .
length: 15
D: TRBD2
V: TRBV5-1
CDR3: CASSLLAGEYNEQFF
DNA: TGCGCCAGCAGCTTGCTAGCGGGGGAATACAATGAGCAGTTCTTC

J: TRBJ2-1
size: .
length: 14
D: TRBD1
V: TRBV29-1
CDR3: CSVGTTGAGKEQFF
DNA: TGCAGCGTGGGGACGACAGGGGCGGGAAAAGAGCAGTTCTTC

J: TRBJ1-5
size: few
length: 13
D: .
V: TRBV30
CDR3: CAWTKDFRGPQHF
DNA: TGTGCCTGGACGAAAGACTTCCGAGGACCCCAGCATTTT

J: TRBJ1-2
size: .
length: 15
D: TRBD1
V: TRBV5-4
CDR3: CASSSRTGGDYGYTF
DNA: TGTGCCAGCAGCTCTCGGACAGGGGGCGACTATGGCTACACCTTC

J: TRBJ2-7
size: .
length: 13
D: .
V: TRBV6-5
CDR3: CASRRQATYEQYF
DNA: TGTGCCAGCCGACGACAGGCAACCTACGAGCAGTACTTC

J: TRBJ2-2
size: .
length: 20
D: TRBD2
V: TRBV6-2/TRBV6-3
CDR3: CASTPGGGLAGNYLAGELFF
DNA: TGTGCCAGCACCCCGGGGGGGGGCCTAGCGGGAAACTACTTGGCCGGGGAGCTGTTTTTT

J: TRBJ2-5
size: .
length: 21
D: TRBD2
V: TRBV28
CDR3: CASSSRGATKLAGGTAETQYF
DNA: TGTGCCAGCAGTTCCCGGGGCGCAACCAAGCTAGCGGGAGGAACCGCAGAGACCCAGTACTTC

J: TRBJ2-7
size: .
length: 14
D: TRBD2
V: TRBV4-2
CDR3: CASSRPGLGYEQYF
DNA: TGTGCCAGCAGCCGGCCGGGACTAGGGTACGAGCAGTACTTC

J: TRBJ1-5
size: .
length: 16
D: .
V: TRBV15
CDR3: CATSRAQGQYNQPQHF
DNA: TGTGCCACCAGCAGAGCCCAGGGACAATACAATCAGCCCCAGCATTTT

J: TRBJ1-5
size: .
length: 15
D: TRBD1
V: TRBV28
CDR3: CASSLRDRAGISQHF
DNA: TGTGCCAGCAGCCTCCGGGACAGGGCCGGTATTTCCCAGCATTTT

J: TRBJ2-1
size: .
length: 19
D: TRBD2
V: TRBV7-2
CDR3: CASSPAVLAGGPPYNEQFF
DNA: TGTGCCAGCAGCCCCGCCGTTCTAGCGGGGGGGCCCCCCTACAATGAGCAGTTCTTC

J: TRBJ2-4
size: .
length: 18
D: TRBD2
V: TRBV4-1
CDR3: CASSQGSAGELAKNIQYF
DNA: TGCGCCAGCAGCCAAGGATCGGCGGGAGAGTTAGCCAAAAACATTCAGTACTTC

J: TRBJ1-2
size: .
length: 13
D: .
V: TRBV7-2
CDR3: CASSRDGNYGYTF
DNA: TGTGCCAGCAGCCGTGACGGGAACTATGGCTACACCTTC

J: TRBJ2-1
size: .
length: 15
D: TRBD2
V: TRBV14
CDR3: CASSQLAGSYNEQFF
DNA: TGTGCCAGCAGCCAACTAGCGGGCTCCTACAATGAGCAGTTCTTC

J: TRBJ2-1
size: .
length: 13
D: TRBD1
V: TRBV5-8
CDR3: CASRGQGRREQFF
DNA: TGTGCCAGCAGGGGACAGGGCAGGCGTGAGCAGTTCTTC

J: TRBJ2-3
size: .
length: 19
D: TRBD2
V: TRBV3-1/TRBV3-2
CDR3: CASSPYGPRASGGTDTQYF
DNA: TGTGCCAGCAGCCCCTACGGTCCCCGTGCTAGCGGGGGCACAGATACGCAGTATTTT

J: TRBJ2-6
size: .
length: 17
D: .
V: TRBV7-2
CDR3: CASSKTGTQTGANVLTF
DNA: TGTGCCAGCAGCAAGACCGGGACACAAACGGGGGCCAACGTCCTGACTTTC

J: TRBJ2-7
size: .
length: 14
D: .
V: TRBV12-5
CDR3: CASGQTPLTYEQYF
DNA: TGTGCTAGTGGACAGACACCTCTAACCTACGAGCAGTACTTC

J: TRBJ1-1
size: .
length: 16
D: .
V: TRBV4-1
CDR3: CASSPRPYRDNTEAFF
DNA: TGCGCCAGCAGTCCAAGACCATACAGGGATAACACTGAAGCTTTCTTT

J: TRBJ2-3
size: .
length: 13
D: TRBD1
V: TRBV20-1
CDR3: CSASIVGTGTQYF
DNA: TGCAGTGCTAGTATAGTAGGGACAGGTACGCAGTATTTT

J: TRBJ2-1
size: .
length: 14
D: .
V: TRBV2
CDR3: CASNRYGSYNEQFF
DNA: TGTGCCAGTAACAGATACGGCTCCTACAATGAGCAGTTCTTC

J: TRBJ1-5
size: .
length: 16
D: .
V: TRBV27
CDR3: CASSLRPQGGNQPQHF
DNA: TGTGCCAGCAGTTTACGCCCCCAGGGTGGCAATCAGCCCCAGCATTTT

J: TRBJ2-2
size: .
length: 15
D: TRBD1
V: TRBV6-2/TRBV6-3
CDR3: CASSTKTGRTGELFF
DNA: TGTGCCAGCAGTACCAAGACAGGGCGCACCGGGGAGCTGTTTTTT

J: TRBJ2-7
size: .
length: 15
D: TRBD2
V: TRBV3-1/TRBV3-2
CDR3: CASSQGTSGGREQYF
DNA: TGTGCCAGCAGCCAAGGGACTAGCGGCGGCCGCGAGCAGTACTTC

J: TRBJ1-2
size: .
length: 14
D: TRBD1
V: TRBV3-1/TRBV3-2
CDR3: CTSSKRDRGMTYTF
DNA: TGTACCAGCAGCAAACGGGACAGGGGAATGACCTACACCTTC

J: TRBJ1-6
size: few
length: 13
D: .
V: TRBV10-1
CDR3: CASSLGENSPLHF
DNA: TGCGCCAGCAGTTTAGGGGAAAATTCACCCCTCCACTTT

J: TRBJ2-1
size: .
length: 13
D: TRBD1
V: TRBV25-1
CDR3: CASSRTGVNEQFF
DNA: TGTGCCAGCAGTAGGACAGGGGTCAATGAGCAGTTCTTC

J: TRBJ2-5
size: .
length: 15
D: TRBD1
V: TRBV5-1
CDR3: CASSLWQGDRETQYF
DNA: TGCGCCAGCAGCTTGTGGCAGGGGGATAGGGAGACCCAGTACTTC

J: TRBJ2-5
size: .
length: 15
D: .
V: TRBV7-9
CDR3: CASSLTRGVQETQYF
DNA: TGTGCCAGCAGCTTAACGCGCGGGGTACAAGAGACCCAGTACTTC

J: TRBJ1-5
size: .
length: 14
D: .
V: TRBV11-1
CDR3: CASSSGDGNQPQHF
DNA: TGTGCCAGCAGCTCAGGGGACGGTAATCAGCCCCAGCATTTT

J: TRBJ1-2
size: .
length: 13
D: .
V: TRBV3-1/TRBV3-2
CDR3: CASSQIQGEGYTF
DNA: TGTGCCAGCAGCCAGATACAGGGTGAGGGCTACACCTTC

J: TRBJ1-5
size: .
length: 16
D: .
V: TRBV7-6
CDR3: CASSLGSAGLNQPQHF
DNA: TGTGCCAGCAGCTTAGGATCAGCAGGGTTGAATCAGCCCCAGCATTTT